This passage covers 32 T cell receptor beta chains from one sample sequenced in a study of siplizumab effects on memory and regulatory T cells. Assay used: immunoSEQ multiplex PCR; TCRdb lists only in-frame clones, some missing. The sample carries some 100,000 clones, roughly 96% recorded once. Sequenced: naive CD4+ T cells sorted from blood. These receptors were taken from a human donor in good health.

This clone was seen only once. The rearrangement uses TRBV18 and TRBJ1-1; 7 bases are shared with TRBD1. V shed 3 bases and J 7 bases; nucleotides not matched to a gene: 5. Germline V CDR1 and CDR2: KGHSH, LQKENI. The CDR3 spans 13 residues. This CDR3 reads CASSPGQNFEAFF. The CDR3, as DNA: TGTGCCAGCTCACCGGGACAGAACTTTGAAGCTTTCTTT.

The CDR3 sequence is CASSWDSLQGYTF. The CDR3, as DNA: TGTGCCAGCAGTTGGGACTCCTTGCAGGGCTACACCTTC. The V gene is TRBV27, the J gene TRBJ1-2; TRBD1 is a possible D gene (5 bases). CDR1 is MNHEY and CDR2 is SMNVEV in the germline V gene (reference sequence). The CDR3 length is 13 residues. Trimming stripped 4 bases from V and 8 bases from J, with 14 bases between.

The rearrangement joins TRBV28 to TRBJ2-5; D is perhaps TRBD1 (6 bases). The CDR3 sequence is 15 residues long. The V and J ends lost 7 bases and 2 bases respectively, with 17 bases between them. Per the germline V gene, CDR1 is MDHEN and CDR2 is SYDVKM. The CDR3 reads CASIKRLGAQETQYF. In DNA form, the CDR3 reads TGTGCCAGCATCAAACGCCTGGGGGCTCAAGAGACCCAGTACTTC.

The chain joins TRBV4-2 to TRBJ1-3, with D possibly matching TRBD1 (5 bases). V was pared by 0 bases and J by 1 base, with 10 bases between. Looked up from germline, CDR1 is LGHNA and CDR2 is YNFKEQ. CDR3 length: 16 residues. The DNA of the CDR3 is TGTGCCAGCAGCCAAGATCTCGGGGGGTCTGGAAACACCATATATTTT. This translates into CASSQDLGGSGNTIYF.

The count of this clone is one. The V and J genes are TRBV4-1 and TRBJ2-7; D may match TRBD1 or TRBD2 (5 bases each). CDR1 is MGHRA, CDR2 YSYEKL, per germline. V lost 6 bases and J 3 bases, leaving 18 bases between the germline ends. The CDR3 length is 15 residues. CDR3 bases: TGCGCCAGCAGACCGGTGGGGGAAAGGGACTACGAGCAGTACTTC. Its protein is CASRPVGERDYEQYF.

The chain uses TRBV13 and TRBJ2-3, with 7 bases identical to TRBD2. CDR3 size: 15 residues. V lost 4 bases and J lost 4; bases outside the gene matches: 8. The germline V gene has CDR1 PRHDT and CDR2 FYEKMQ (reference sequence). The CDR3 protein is CASSSRLAGPDTQYF. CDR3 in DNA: TGTGCCAGCAGCTCCCGACTAGCAGGTCCAGATACGCAGTATTTT. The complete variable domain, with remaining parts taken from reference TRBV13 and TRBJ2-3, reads AAGVIQSPRHLIKEKRETATLKCYPIPRHDTVYWYQQGPGQDPQFLISFYEKMQSDKGSIPDRFSAQQFSDYHSELNMSSLELGDSALYFCASSSRLAGPDTQYFGPGTRLTVL.

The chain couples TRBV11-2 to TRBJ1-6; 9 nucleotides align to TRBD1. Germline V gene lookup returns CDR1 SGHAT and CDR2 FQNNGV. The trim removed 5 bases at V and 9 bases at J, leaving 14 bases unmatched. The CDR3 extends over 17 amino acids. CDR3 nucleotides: TGTGCCAGCAGCCTCATTCAGGGACAGGGACGAATTTCACCCCTCCACTTT. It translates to CASSLIQGQGRISPLHF. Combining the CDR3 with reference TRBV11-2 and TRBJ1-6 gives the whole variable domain EAGVAQSPRYKIIEKRQSVAFWCNPISGHATLYWYQQILGQGPKLLIQFQNNGVVDDSQLPKDRFSAERLKGVDSTLKIQPAKLEDSAVYLCASSLIQGQGRISPLHFGNGTRLTVT.

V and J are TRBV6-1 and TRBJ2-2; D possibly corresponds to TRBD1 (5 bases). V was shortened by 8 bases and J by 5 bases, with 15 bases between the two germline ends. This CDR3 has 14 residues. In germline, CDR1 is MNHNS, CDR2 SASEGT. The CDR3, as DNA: TGTGCCAGCCCCCCCGCCAGGGATACCGGGGAGCTGTTTTTT. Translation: CASPPARDTGELFF.

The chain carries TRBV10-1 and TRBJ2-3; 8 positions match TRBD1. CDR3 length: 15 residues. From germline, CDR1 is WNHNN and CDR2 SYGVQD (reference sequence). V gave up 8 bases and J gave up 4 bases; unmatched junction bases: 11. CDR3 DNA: TGCGCCAGCGCCAAGGGGCAGGGGGCCGCAGATACGCAGTATTTT. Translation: CASAKGQGAADTQYF.

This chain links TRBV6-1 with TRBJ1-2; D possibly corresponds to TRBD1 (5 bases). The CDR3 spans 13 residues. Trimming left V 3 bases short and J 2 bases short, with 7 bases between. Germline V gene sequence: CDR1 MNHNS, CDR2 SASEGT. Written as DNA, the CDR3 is TGTGCCAGCAGTGAGGGACGGAACTATGGCTACACCTTC. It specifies CASSEGRNYGYTF.

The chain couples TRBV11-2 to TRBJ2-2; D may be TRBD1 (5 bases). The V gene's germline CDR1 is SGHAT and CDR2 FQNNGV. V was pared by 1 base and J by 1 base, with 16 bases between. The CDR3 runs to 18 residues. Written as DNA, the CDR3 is TGTGCCAGCAGCTTAGTCCGCCGCACAGGTGGGAACACCGGGGAGCTGTTTTTT. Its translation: CASSLVRRTGGNTGELFF. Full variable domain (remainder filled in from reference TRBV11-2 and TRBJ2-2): EAGVAQSPRYKIIEKRQSVAFWCNPISGHATLYWYQQILGQGPKLLIQFQNNGVVDDSQLPKDRFSAERLKGVDSTLKIQPAKLEDSAVYLCASSLVRRTGGNTGELFFGEGSRLTVL.

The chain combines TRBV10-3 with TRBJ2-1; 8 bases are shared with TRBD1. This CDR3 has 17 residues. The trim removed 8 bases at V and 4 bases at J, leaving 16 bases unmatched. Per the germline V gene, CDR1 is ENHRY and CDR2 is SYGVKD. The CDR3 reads CAIGNLQTGVRYNEQFF. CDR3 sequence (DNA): TGTGCCATCGGAAACCTTCAGACAGGGGTTAGATACAATGAGCAGTTCTTC.

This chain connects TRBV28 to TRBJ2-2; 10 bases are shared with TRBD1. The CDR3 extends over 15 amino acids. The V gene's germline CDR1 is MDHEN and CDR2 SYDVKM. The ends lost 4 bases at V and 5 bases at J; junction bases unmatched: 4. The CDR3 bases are TGTGCCAGCAGTTCCCCGGGACAGGGGACCGGGGAGCTGTTTTTT. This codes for CASSSPGQGTGELFF.

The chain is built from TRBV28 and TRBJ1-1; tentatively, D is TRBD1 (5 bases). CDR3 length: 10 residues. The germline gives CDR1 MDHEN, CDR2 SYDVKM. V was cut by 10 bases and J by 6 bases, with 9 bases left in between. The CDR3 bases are TGTGCCACCCTGGGGCCTGAAGCTTTCTTT. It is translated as CATLGPEAFF.

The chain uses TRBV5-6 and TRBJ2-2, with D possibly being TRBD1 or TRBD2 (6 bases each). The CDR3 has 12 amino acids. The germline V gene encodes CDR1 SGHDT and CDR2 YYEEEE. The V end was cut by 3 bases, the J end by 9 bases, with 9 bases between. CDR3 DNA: TGTGCCAGCAGCTGGGGGGCCCGGGAGCTGTTTTTT. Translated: CASSWGARELFF. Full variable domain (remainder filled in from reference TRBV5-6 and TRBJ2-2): DAGVTQSPTHLIKTRGQQVTLRCSPKSGHDTVSWYQQALGQGPQFIFQYYEEEERQRGNFPDRFSGHQFPNYSSELNVNALLLGDSALYLCASSWGARELFFGEGSRLTVL.

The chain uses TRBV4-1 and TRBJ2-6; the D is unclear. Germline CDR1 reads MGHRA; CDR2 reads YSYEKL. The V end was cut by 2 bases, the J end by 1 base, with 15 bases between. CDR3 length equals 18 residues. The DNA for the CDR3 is TGCGCCAGCAGCCAAACCATAGAGAAGTCGTCTGGGGCCAACGTCCTGACTTTC. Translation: CASSQTIEKSSGANVLTF.

CDR3 bases: TGTGCCAGCAGTCCAGGGGGAGGAACTGAAGCTTTCTTT. It codes for CASSPGGGTEAFF. This chain connects TRBV2 to TRBJ1-1; 7 bases map to TRBD1. J was trimmed by 5 bases and V by 5 bases; bases with no gene match: 5. The CDR3 totals 13 residues. CDR1 is SNHLY, CDR2 FYNNEI, per germline.

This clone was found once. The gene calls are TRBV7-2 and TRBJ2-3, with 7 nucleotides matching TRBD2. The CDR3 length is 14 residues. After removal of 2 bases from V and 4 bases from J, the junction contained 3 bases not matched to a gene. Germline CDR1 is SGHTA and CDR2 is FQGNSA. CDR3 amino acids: CASSLPGGADTQYF. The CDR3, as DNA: TGTGCCAGCAGCTTACCGGGGGGTGCAGATACGCAGTATTTT.

The CDR3 DNA reads TGCAGCGTTGTCGGACAGGGCTCGTTCTCTGGCTACACCTTC. It translates to CSVVGQGSFSGYTF. The J gene is TRBJ1-2, the V gene TRBV29-1; 8 bases fit TRBD1. This CDR3 contains 14 residues. The germline V gene has CDR1 SQVTM and CDR2 ANQGSEA. V shed 4 bases and J 7 bases; nucleotides not matched to a gene: 11.

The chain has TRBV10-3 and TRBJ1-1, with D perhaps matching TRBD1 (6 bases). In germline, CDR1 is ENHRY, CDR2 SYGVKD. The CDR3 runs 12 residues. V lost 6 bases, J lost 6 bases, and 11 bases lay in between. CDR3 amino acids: CAIRGAGPEAFF. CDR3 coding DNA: TGTGCCATCAGGGGGGCAGGACCTGAAGCTTTCTTT.

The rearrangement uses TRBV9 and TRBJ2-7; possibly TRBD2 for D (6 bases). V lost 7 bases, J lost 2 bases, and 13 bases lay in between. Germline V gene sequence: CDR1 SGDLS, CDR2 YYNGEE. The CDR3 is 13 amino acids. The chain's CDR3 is CASGRGIPYEQYF. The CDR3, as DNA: TGTGCCAGCGGTCGGGGGATTCCCTACGAGCAGTACTTC.

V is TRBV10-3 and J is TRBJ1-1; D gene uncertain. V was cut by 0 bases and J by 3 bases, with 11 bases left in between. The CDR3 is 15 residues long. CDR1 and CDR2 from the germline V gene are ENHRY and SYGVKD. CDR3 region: CAISESPKGHTEAFF. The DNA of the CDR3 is TGTGCCATCAGTGAGTCCCCCAAGGGTCACACTGAAGCTTTCTTT.

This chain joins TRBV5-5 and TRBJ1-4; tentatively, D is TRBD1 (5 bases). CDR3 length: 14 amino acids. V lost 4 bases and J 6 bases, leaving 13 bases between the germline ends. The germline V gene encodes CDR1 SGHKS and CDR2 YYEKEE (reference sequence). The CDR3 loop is CASSPSRGDEKLFF. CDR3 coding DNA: TGTGCCAGCAGCCCCAGCCGAGGGGATGAAAAACTGTTTTTT.

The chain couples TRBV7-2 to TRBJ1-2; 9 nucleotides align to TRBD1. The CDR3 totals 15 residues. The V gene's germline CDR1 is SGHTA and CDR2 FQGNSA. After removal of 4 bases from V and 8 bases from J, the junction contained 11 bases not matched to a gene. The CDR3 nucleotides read TGTGCCAGCAGCTCTGTACTCGGGACAGGGCAAGGCTACACCTTC. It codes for CASSSVLGTGQGYTF.

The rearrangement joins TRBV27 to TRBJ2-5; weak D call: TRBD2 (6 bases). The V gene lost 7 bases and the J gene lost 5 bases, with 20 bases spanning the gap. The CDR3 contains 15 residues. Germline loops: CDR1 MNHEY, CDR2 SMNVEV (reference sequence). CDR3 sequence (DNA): TGTGCCAGCACCTGGCGCGGGGCACCGGGGGAGACCCAGTACTTC. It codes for CASTWRGAPGETQYF.

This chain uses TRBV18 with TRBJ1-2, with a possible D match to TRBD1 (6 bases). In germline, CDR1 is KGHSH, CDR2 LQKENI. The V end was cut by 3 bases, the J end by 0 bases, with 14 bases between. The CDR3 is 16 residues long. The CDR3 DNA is TGTGCCAGCTCACCTACCCGGACAGTTGCTAACTATGGCTACACCTTC. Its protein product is CASSPTRTVANYGYTF.

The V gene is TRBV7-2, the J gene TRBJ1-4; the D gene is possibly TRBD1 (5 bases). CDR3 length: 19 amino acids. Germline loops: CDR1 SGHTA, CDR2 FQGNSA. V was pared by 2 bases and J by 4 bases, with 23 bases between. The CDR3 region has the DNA TGTGCCAGCAGCTTATATCCCTCAATCAGGGAGACGGTTAATGAAAAACTGTTTTTT. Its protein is CASSLYPSIRETVNEKLFF. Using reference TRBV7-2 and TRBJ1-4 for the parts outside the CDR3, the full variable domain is GAGVSQSPSNKVTEKGKDVELRCDPISGHTALYWYRQSLGQGLEFLIYFQGNSAPDKSGLPSDRFSAERTGGSVSTLTIQRTQQEDSAVYLCASSLYPSIRETVNEKLFFGSGTQLSVL.

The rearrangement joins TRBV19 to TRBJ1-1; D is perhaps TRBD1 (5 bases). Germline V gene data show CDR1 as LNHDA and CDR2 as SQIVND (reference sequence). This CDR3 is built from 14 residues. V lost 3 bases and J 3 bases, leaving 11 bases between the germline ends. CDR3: CASSMRGRDTEAFF. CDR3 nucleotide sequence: TGTGCCAGTAGTATGAGGGGCCGGGACACTGAAGCTTTCTTT.

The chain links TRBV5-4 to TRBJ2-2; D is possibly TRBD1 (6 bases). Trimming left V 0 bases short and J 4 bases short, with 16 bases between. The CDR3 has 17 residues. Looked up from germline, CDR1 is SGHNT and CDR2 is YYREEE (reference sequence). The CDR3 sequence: CASSLAFGGRGTGELFF. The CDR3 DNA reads TGTGCCAGCAGCTTGGCCTTTGGGGGCCGGGGCACCGGGGAGCTGTTTTTT.

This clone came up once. The CDR3 DNA reads TGTGCCAGCAGTGACAGATTCAGCTCCTACGAGCAGTACTTC. Protein sequence: CASSDRFSSYEQYF. This rearrangement joins TRBV6-6 to TRBJ2-7; tentatively, D is TRBD1 (5 bases). V was pared by 5 bases and J by 0 bases, with 11 bases between. The V gene's germline CDR1 is MNHNY and CDR2 SVGAGI (reference sequence). CDR3 length: 14 amino acids.

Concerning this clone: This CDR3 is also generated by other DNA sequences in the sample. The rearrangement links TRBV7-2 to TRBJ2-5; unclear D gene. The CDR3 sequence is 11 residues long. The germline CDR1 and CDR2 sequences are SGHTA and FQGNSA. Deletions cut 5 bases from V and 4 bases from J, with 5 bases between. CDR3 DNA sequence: TGTGCCAGCAGCCCATTAGAGACCCAGTACTTC. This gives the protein CASSPLETQYF.

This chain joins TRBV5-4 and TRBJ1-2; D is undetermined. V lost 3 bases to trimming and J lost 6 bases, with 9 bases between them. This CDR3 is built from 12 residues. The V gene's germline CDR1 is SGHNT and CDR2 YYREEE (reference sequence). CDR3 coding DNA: TGTGCCAGCAGCTCTCCGGGTCATGGCTACACCTTC. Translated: CASSSPGHGYTF.